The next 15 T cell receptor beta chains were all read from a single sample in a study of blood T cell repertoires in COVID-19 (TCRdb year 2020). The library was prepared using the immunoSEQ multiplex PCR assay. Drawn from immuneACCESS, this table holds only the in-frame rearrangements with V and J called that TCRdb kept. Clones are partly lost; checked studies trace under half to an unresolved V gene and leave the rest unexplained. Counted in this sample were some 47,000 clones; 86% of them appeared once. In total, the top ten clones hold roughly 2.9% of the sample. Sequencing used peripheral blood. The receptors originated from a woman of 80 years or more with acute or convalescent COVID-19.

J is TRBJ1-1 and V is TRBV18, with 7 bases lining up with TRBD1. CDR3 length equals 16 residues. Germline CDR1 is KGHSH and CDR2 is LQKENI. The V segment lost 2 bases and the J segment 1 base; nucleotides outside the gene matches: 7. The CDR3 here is CASSPKTGYGNTEAFF. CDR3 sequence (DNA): TGTGCCAGCTCACCAAAGACAGGGTATGGGAACACTGAAGCTTTCTTT.

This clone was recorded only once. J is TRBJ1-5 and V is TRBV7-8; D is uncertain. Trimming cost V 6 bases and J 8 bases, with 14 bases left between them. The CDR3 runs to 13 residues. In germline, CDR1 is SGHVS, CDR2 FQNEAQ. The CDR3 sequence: CASRRRTEEPQHF. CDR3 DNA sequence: TGTGCCAGCAGGCGTAGGACTGAGGAGCCCCAGCATTTT. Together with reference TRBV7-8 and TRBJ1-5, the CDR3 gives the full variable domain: GAGVSQSPRYKVAKRGQDVALRCDPISGHVSLFWYQQALGQGPEFLTYFQNEAQLDKSGLPSDRFFAERPEGSVSTLKIQRTQQEDSAVYLCASRRRTEEPQHFGDGTRLSIL.

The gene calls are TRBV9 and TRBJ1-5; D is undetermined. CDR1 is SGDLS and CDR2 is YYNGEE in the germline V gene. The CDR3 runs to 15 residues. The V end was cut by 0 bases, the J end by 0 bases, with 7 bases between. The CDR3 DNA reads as TGTGCCAGCAGCGTAGACTTTTATAGCAATCAGCCCCAGCATTTT. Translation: CASSVDFYSNQPQHF.

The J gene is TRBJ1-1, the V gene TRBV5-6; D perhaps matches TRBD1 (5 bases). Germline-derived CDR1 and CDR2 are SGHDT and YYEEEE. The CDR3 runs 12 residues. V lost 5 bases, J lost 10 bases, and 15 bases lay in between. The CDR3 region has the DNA TGTGCCAGCAGTCCCGGGCCTCAGGGAGCTTTCTTT. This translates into CASSPGPQGAFF.

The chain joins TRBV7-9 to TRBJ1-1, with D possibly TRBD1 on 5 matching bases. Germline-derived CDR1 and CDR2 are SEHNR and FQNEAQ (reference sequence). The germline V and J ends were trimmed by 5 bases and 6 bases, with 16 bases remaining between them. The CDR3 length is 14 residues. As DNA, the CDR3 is TGTGCCAGCAGCAAACAGGAGGGGAGCTCTGAAGCTTTCTTT. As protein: CASSKQEGSSEAFF.

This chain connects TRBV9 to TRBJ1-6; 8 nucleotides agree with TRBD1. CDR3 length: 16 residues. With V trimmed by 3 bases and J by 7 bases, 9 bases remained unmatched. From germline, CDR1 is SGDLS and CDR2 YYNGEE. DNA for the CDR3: TGTGCCAGCAGCGGGGATCGGACAGGGAGAAATTCACCCCTCCACTTT. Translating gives CASSGDRTGRNSPLHF.

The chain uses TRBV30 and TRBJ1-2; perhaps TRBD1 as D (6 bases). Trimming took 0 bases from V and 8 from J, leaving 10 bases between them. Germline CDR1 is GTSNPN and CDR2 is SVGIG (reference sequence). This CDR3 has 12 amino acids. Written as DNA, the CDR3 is TGTGCCTGGAGTGTAGGGGGTAGGGGCTACACCTTC. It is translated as CAWSVGGRGYTF.

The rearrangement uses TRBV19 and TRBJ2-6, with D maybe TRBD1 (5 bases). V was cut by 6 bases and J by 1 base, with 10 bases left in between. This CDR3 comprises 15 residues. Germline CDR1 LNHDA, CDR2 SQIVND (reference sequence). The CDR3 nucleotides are TGTGCCAGTAGCAGGGATTTATCTGGGGCCAACGTCCTGACTTTC. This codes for CASSRDLSGANVLTF.

Here the CDR3 DNA reads TGCGCCAGCAGCTTGTTGGCTAGCGGGGACGGGGAGCTGTTTTTT. Protein product: CASSLLASGDGELFF. J is TRBJ2-2 and V is TRBV5-1; TRBD2 aligns across 9 bases. J gave up 7 bases and V 1 base, and 5 bases lay outside the gene matches. The CDR3 consists of 15 residues. Germline CDR1 SGHRS, CDR2 YFSETQ.

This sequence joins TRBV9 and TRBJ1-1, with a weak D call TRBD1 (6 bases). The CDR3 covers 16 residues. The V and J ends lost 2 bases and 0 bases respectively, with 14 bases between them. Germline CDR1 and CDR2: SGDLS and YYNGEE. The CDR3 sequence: CASSVLQGSLNTEAFF. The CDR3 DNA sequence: TGTGCCAGCAGCGTCTTACAGGGATCTTTGAACACTGAAGCTTTCTTT.

CDR3 bases: TGTGCCAGCAGTGGAGGTCATGAGCAGTTCTTC. As protein: CASSGGHEQFF. This chain uses TRBV6-2 or TRBV6-3 with TRBJ2-1; maybe TRBD2 (5 bases). The germline V gene has CDR1 MNHEY and CDR2 SVGEGT. V was pared by 5 bases and J by 8 bases, with 7 bases between. This CDR3 contains 11 residues.

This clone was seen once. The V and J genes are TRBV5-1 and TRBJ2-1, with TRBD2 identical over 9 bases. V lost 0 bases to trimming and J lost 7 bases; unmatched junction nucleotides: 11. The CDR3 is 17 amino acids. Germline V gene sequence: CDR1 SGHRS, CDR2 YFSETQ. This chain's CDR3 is CASSLGPMGLAGNEQFF. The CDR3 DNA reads TGCGCCAGCAGCTTGGGCCCCATGGGGCTAGCGGGGAATGAGCAGTTCTTC.

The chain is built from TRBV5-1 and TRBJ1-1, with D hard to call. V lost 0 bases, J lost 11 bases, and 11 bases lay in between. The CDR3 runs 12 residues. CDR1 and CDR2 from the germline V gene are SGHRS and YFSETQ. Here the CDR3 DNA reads TGCGCCAGCAGCTTGGAAGGGAGCCGGGCTTTCTTT. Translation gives CASSLEGSRAFF.

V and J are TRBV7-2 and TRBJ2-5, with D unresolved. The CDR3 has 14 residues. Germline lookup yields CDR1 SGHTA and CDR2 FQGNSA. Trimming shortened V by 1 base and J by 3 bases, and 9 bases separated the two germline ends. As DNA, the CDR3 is TGTGCCAGCAGCTTAGTCCGCGTCGAAGAGACCCAGTACTTC. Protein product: CASSLVRVEETQYF.

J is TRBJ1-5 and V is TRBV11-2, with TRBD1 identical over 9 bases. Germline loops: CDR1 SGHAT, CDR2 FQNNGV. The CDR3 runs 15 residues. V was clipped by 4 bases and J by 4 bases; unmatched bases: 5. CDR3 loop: CASSSTGGMNQPQHF. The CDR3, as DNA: TGTGCCAGCAGCTCGACAGGGGGAATGAATCAGCCCCAGCATTTT.